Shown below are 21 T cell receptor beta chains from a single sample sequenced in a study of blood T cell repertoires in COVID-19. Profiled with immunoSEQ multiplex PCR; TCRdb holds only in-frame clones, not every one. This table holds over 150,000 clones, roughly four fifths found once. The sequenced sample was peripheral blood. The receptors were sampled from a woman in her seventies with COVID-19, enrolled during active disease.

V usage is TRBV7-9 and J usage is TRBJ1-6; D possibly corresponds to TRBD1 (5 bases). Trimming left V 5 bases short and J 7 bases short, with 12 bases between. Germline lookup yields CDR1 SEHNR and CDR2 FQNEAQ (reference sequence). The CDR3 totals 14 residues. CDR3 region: CASSLRQKNSPLHF. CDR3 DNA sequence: TGTGCCAGCAGCCTGCGACAGAAGAATTCACCCCTCCACTTT.

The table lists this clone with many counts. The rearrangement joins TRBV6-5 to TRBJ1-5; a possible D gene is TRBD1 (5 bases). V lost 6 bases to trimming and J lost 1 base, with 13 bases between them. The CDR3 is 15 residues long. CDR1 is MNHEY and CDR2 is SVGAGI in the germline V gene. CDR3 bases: TGTGCCAGCAGCCTTGACAGAAACAGCAATCAGCCCCAGCATTTT. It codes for CASSLDRNSNQPQHF.

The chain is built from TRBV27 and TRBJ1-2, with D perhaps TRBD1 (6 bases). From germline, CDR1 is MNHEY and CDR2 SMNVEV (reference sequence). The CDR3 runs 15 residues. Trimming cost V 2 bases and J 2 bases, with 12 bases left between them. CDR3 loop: CASSLKGRGNYGYTF. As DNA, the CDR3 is TGTGCCAGCAGTTTAAAGGGCAGGGGAAACTATGGCTACACCTTC.

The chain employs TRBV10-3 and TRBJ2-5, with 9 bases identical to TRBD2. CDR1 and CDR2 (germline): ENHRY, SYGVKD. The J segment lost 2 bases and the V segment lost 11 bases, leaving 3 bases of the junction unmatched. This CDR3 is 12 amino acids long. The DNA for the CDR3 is TGTGCCGCGGGGGGGGAGCAAGAGACCCAGTACTTC. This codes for CAAGGEQETQYF.

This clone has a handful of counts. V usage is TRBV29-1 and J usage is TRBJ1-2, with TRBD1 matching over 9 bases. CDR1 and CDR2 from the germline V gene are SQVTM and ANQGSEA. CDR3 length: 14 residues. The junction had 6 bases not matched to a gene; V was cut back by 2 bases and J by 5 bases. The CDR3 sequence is CSVERTGGGYGYTF. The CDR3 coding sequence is TGCAGCGTTGAACGCACAGGGGGCGGGTATGGCTACACCTTC.

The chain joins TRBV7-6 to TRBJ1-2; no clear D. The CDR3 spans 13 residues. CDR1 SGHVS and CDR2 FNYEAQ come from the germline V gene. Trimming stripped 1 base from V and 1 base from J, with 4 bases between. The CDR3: CASSLGYNYGYTF. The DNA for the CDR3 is TGTGCCAGCAGCTTAGGTTATAACTATGGCTACACCTTC.

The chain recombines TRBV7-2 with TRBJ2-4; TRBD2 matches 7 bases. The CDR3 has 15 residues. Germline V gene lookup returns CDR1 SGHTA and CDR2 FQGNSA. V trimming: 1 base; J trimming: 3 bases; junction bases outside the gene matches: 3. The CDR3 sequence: CASSLDPSGKNIQYF. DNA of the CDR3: TGTGCCAGCAGCTTAGATCCTAGCGGCAAAAACATTCAGTACTTC.

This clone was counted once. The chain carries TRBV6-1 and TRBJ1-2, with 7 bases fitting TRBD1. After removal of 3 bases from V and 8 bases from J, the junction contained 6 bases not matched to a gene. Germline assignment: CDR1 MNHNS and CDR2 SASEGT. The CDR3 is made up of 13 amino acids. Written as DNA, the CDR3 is TGTGCCAGCAGTGACAGGGGGGCACGAGGCTACACCTTC. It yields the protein CASSDRGARGYTF.

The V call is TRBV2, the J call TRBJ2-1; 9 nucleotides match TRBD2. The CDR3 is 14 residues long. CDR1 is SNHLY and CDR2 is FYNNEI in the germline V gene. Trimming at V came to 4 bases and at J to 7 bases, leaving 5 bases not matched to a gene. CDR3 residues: CASSALAGRNEQFF. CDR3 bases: TGTGCCAGCAGTGCTCTAGCGGGAAGGAATGAGCAGTTCTTC.

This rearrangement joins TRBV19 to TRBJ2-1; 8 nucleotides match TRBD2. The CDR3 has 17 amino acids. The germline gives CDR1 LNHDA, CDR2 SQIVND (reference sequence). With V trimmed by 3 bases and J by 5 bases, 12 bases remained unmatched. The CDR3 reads CASSIRATGGVNNEQFF. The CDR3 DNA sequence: TGTGCCAGTAGTATTCGGGCTACGGGGGGGGTCAACAATGAGCAGTTCTTC.

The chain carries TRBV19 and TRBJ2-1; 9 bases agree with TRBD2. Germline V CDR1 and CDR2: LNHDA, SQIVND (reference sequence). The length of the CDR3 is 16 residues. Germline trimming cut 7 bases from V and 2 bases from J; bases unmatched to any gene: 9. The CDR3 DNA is TGTGCCAGTACCCCCTTAGCGGGAGTCCCCTACAATGAGCAGTTCTTC. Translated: CASTPLAGVPYNEQFF.

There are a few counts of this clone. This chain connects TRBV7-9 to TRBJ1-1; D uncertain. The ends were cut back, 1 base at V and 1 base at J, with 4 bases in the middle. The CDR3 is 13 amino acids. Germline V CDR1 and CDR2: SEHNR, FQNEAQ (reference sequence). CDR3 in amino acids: CASSLGANTEAFF. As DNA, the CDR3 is TGTGCCAGCAGCTTAGGGGCGAACACTGAAGCTTTCTTT. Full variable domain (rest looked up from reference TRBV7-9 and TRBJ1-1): DTGVSQNPRHKITKRGQNVTFRCDPISEHNRLYWYRQTLGQGPEFLTYFQNEAQLEKSRLLSDRFSAERPKGSFSTLEIQRTEQGDSAMYLCASSLGANTEAFFGQGTRLTVV.

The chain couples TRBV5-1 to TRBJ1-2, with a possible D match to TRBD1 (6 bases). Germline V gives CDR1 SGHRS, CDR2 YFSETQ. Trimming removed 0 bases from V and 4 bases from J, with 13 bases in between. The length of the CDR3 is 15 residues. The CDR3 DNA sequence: TGCGCCAGCAGCTTGGATCCAGGGGTGAGCTATGGCTACACCTTC. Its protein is CASSLDPGVSYGYTF.

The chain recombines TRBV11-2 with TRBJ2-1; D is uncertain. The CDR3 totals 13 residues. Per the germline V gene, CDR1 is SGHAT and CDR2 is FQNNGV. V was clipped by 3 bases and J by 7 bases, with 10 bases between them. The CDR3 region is CASSFVSWNEQFF. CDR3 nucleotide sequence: TGTGCCAGCAGCTTTGTAAGCTGGAATGAGCAGTTCTTC.

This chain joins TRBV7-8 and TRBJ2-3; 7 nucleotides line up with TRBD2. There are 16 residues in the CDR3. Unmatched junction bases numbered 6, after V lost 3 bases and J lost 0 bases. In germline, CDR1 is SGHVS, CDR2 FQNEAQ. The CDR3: CASSFLAGSSTDTQYF. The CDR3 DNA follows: TGTGCCAGCAGCTTTTTAGCGGGTAGTAGCACAGATACGCAGTATTTT.

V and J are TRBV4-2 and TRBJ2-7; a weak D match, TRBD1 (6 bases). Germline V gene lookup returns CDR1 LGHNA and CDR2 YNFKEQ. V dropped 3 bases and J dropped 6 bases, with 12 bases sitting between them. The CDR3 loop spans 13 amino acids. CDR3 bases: TGTGCCAGCAGCCACACTACAGGGTCCGAGCAGTACTTC. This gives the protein CASSHTTGSEQYF.

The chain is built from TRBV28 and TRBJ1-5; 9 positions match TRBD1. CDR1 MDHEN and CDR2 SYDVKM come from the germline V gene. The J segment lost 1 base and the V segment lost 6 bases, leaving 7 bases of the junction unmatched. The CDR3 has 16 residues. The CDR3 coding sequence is TGTGCCAGCAGAGACCGGGACAGGGCCAGCAATCAGCCCCAGCATTTT. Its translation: CASRDRDRASNQPQHF.

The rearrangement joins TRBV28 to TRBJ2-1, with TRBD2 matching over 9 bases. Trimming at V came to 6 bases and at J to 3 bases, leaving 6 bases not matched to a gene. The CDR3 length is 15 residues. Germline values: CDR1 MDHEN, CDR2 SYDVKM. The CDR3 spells CASRLGTSSYNEQFF. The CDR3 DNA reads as TGTGCCAGCAGGCTAGGGACTAGCAGCTACAATGAGCAGTTCTTC. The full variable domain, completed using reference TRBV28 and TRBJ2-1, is DVKVTQSSRYLVKRTGEKVFLECVQDMDHENMFWYRQDPGLGLRLIYFSYDVKMKEKGDIPEGYSVSREKKERFSLILESASTNQTSMYLCASRLGTSSYNEQFFGPGTRLTVL.

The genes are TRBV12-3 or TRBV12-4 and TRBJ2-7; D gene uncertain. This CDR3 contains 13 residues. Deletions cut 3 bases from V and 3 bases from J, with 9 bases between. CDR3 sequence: CASSFWAGYEQYF. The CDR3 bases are TGTGCCAGCAGTTTTTGGGCAGGCTACGAGCAGTACTTC.

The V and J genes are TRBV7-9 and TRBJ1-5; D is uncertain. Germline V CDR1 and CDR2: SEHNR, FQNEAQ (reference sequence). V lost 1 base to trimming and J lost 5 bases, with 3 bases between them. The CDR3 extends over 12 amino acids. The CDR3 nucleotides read TGTGCCAGCAGCTTAGTCGATCAGCCCCAGCATTTT. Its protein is CASSLVDQPQHF.

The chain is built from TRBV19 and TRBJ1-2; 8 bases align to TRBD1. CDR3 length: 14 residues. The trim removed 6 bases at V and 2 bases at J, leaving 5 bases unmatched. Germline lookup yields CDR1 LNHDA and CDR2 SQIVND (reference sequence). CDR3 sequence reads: CASRTGAGNYGYTF. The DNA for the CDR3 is TGTGCCAGTAGGACAGGGGCGGGGAACTATGGCTACACCTTC.